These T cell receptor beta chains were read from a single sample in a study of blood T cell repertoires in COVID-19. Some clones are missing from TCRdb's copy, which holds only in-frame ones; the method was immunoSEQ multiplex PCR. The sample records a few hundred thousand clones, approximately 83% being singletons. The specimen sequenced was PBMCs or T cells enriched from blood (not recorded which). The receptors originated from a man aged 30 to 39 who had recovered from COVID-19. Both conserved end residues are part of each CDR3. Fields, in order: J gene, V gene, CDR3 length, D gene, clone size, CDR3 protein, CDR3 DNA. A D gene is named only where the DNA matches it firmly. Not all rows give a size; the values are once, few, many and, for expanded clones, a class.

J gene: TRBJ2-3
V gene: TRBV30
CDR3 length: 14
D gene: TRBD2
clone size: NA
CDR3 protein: CAWTAGVEVDTQYF
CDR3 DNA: TGTGCCTGGACGGCGGGGGTAGAAGTAGATACGCAGTATTTT

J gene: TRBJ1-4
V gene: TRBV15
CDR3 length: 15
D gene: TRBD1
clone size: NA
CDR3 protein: CATSRTGQGGEKLFF
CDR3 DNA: TGTGCCACCAGCAGGACGGGACAGGGGGGTGAAAAACTGTTTTTT

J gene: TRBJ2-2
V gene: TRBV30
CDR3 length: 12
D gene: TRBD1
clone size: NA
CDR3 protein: CAWDRGAGELFF
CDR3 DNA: TGTGCCTGGGACAGGGGTGCCGGGGAGCTGTTTTTT

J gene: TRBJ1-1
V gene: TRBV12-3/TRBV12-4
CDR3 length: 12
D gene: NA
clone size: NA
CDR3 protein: CASKFRGNEAFF
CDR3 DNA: TGTGCCAGCAAATTTAGGGGAAATGAAGCTTTCTTT

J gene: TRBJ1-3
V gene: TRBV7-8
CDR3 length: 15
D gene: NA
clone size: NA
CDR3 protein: CASSLSEVSGNTIYF
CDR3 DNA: TGTGCCAGCAGCTTAAGCGAGGTCTCTGGAAACACCATATATTTT

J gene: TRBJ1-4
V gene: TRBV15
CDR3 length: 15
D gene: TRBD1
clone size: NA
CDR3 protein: CATSRATGGNEKLFF
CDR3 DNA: TGTGCCACCAGCAGAGCGACAGGGGGGAATGAAAAACTGTTTTTT

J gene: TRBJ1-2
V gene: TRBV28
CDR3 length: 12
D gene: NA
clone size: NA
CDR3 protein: CASSRTGYGYTF
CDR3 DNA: TGTGCCAGCAGCCGCACAGGGTATGGCTACACCTTC

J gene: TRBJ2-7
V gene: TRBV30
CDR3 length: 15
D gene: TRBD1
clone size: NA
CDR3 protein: CAWSGGGTGYFEQYF
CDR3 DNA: TGTGCCTGGAGTGGGGGAGGGACAGGGTACTTCGAGCAGTACTTC

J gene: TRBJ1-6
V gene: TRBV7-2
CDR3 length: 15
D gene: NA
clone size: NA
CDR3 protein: CASSSRQPLNSPLHF
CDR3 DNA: TGTGCCAGCAGCTCCCGACAGCCCCTTAATTCACCCCTCCACTTT

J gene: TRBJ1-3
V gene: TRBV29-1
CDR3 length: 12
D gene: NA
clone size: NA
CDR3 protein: CSIAGRGNTIYF
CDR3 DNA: TGCAGCATTGCAGGGCGGGGAAACACCATATATTTT

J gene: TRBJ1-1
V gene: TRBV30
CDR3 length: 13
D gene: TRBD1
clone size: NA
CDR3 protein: CARWDRVSTEAFF
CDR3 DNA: TGTGCCAGATGGGACAGGGTAAGCACTGAAGCTTTCTTT

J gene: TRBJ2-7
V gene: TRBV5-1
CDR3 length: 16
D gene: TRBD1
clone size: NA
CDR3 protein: CASSWGDRDFGREQYF
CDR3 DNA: TGCGCCAGCAGCTGGGGGGACAGGGATTTCGGTCGCGAGCAGTACTTC

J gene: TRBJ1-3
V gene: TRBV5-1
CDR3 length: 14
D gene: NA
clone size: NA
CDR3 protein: CASKGDSAGNTIYF
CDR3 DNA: TGCGCCAGCAAAGGCGACTCAGCTGGAAACACCATATATTTT

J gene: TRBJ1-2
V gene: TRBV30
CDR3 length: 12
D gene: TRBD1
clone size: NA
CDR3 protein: CAFRGRGYGYTF
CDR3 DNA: TGTGCCTTCAGGGGGCGCGGCTATGGCTACACCTTC

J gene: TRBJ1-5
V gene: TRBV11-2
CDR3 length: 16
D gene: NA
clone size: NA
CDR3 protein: CASSLDRSGLGQPQHF
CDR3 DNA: TGTGCCAGCAGCTTAGATCGGTCAGGGTTAGGGCAGCCCCAGCATTTT

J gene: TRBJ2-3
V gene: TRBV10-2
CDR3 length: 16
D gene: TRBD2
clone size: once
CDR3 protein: CASSESFGGGSDTQYF
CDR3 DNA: TGCGCCAGCAGTGAGTCTTTCGGGGGGGGGTCAGATACGCAGTATTTT

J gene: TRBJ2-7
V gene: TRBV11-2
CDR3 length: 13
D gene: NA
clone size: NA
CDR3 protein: CASSLGRAYEQYF
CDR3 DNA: TGTGCCAGCAGCTTGGGCAGAGCCTACGAGCAGTACTTC

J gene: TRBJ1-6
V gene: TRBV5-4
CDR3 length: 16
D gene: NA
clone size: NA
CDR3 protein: CASSLGGSSYNSPLHF
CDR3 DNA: TGTGCCAGCAGCTTGGGTGGGAGCTCCTATAATTCACCCCTCCACTTT

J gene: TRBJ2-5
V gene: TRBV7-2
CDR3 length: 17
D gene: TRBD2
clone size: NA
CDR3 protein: CASSTGTSGGAWETQYF
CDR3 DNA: TGTGCCAGCAGCACGGGGACTAGCGGGGGGGCCTGGGAGACCCAGTACTTC

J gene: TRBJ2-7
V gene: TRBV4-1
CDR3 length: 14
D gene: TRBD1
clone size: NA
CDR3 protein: CASSLQTGSDEQYF
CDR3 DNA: TGCGCCAGCAGCCTCCAGACAGGGTCGGACGAGCAGTACTTC

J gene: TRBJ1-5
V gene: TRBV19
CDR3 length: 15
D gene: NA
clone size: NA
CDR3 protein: CASSIGRVDGQPQHF
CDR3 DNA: TGTGCCAGTAGTATCGGCAGGGTAGACGGTCAGCCCCAGCATTTT

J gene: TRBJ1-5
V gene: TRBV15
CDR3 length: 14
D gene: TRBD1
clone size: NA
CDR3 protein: CATSRSDRAQPQHF
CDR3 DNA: TGTGCCACCAGCAGATCCGACAGGGCGCAGCCCCAGCATTTT

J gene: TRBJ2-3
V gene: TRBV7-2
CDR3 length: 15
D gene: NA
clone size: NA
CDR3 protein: CASSLLGTSTDTQYF
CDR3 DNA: TGTGCCAGCAGCTTACTGGGGACTAGCACAGATACGCAGTATTTT

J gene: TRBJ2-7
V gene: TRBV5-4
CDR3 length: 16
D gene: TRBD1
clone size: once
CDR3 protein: CASSPNIGTGSYEQYF
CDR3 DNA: TGTGCCAGCAGCCCCAACATTGGGACAGGGTCCTACGAGCAGTACTTC

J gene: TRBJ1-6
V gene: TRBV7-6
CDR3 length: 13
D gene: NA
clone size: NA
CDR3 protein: CASSLGSNSPLHF
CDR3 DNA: TGTGCCAGCAGCTTAGGTTCGAATTCACCCCTCCACTTT

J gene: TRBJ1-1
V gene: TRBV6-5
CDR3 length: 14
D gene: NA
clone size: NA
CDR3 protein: CASSPLVEGTEAFF
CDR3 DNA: TGTGCCAGCAGCCCGTTGGTGGAGGGGACTGAAGCTTTCTTT

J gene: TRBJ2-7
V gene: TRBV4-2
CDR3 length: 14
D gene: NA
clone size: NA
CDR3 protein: CASSQEGTSYEQYF
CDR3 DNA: TGTGCCAGCAGCCAAGAGGGGACTTCCTACGAGCAGTACTTC

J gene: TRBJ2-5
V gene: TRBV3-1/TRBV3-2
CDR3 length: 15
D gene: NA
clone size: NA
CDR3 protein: CASSLRARGKETQYF
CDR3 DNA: TGTGCCAGCAGCCTCCGGGCCAGGGGTAAAGAGACCCAGTACTTC

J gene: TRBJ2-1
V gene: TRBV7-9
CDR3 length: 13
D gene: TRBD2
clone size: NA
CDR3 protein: CASREGNYNEQFF
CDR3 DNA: TGTGCCAGCCGGGAGGGGAATTACAATGAGCAGTTCTTC

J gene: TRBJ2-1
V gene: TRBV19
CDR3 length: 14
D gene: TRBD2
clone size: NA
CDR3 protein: CASSMPSGHNEQFF
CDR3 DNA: TGTGCCAGTAGTATGCCTAGCGGACACAATGAGCAGTTCTTC